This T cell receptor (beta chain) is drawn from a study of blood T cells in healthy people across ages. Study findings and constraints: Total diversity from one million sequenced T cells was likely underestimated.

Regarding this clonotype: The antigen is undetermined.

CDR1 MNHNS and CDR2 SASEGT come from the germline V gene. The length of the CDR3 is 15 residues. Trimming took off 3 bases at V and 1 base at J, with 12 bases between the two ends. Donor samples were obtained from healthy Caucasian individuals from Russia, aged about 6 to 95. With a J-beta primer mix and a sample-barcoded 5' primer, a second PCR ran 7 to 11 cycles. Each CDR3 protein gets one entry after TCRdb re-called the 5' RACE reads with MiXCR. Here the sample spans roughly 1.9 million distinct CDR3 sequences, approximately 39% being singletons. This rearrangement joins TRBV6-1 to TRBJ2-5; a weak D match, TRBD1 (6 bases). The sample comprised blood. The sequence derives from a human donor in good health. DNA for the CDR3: TGTGCCAGCAGTGATCACAGGGCAGCCCAAGAGACCCAGTACTTC. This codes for CASSDHRAAQETQYF.